The entry that follows covers one TCR beta chain sequence. Its target is unknown. The entry originates in a study of monozygotic twins with inflammatory bowel disease. Eight separate reactions per sample served to make cDNA. TCRdb reanalyzed the 5' RACE reads, giving one entry per CDR3 protein sequence and no DNA. In total, the table holds about 450,000 distinct CDR3 sequences. Whole-study results and caveats: Heterogeneous immunosuppressive treatment regimens may have introduced variability into patient repertoires. There was no way to distinguish the different T cell subtypes.

The sequencing sample was made of blood. This receptor was obtained from a human donor with ulcerative colitis or Crohn's disease, or a healthy co-twin of an affected twin (not recorded which).

CDR3 loop: CASSLDRLNEQFF. The chain combines TRBV7-3 with TRBJ2-1; checking the TCRdb D call of TRBD1 is not possible without DNA. CDR1 is SGHTA, CDR2 FQGTGA, per germline. This CDR3 is 13 amino acids long.